The 19 T cell receptor beta chains below were found in one sample sequenced in a study of identical twins. TCRdb recomputed calls from the 5' RACE reads with MiXCR, one row per CDR3 protein. The sample has 700,000 or so distinct CDR3 sequences; 21% are singletons. These data also formed part of another study, on T cells expressing NK-cell markers.

Material for sequencing was PBMCs. The receptors were sampled from a woman in her late teens or twenties in good health.

In the case of this clonotype: An end of the junction does not agree with germline; a read error may underlie this. V usage is TRBV12-3 or TRBV12-4 and J usage is TRBJ2-6; D is perhaps TRBD2 (7 bases). The CDR3 extends over 16 amino acids. CDR3 amino acids: CASSFTGGSGANFLTF. Written as DNA, the CDR3 is TGTGCCAGCAGTTTTACGGGGGGCAGTGGGGCCAACTTCCTGACTTTC.

The V call is TRBV29-1, the J call TRBJ2-2; D perhaps matches TRBD2 (5 bases). Germline V gene sequence: CDR1 SQVTM, CDR2 ANQGSEA. This CDR3 is built from 14 residues. The ends were cut back, 4 bases at V and 1 base at J, with 10 bases in the middle. This chain's CDR3 is CSVGGEWNTGELFF. CDR3 nucleotide sequence: TGCAGCGTTGGGGGAGAGTGGAACACCGGGGAGCTGTTTTTT.

This chain connects TRBV5-1 to TRBJ1-1; tentative D call: TRBD1 (6 bases). The CDR3 totals 11 residues. Germline CDR1 is SGHRS and CDR2 is YFSETQ. V was shortened by 6 bases and J by 6 bases, with 9 bases between the two germline ends. The CDR3 coding sequence is TGCGCCAGCATGAGGGGGGCTGAAGCTTTCTTT. Protein product: CASMRGAEAFF. The variable domain in full, completed from reference TRBV5-1 and TRBJ1-1, reads KAGVTQTPRYLIKTRGQQVTLSCSPISGHRSVSWYQQTPGQGLQFLFEYFSETQRNKGNFPGRFSGRQFSNSRSEMNVSTLELGDSALYLCASMRGAEAFFGQGTRLTVV.

The J gene is TRBJ2-7, the V gene TRBV3-1; D might be TRBD2 (5 bases). The CDR3 is 14 amino acids. CDR1 is LGHDT and CDR2 is YNNKEL in the germline V gene (reference sequence). V was pared by 6 bases and J by 1 base, with 13 bases between. As DNA, the CDR3 is TGTGCCAGCAGGCCGGAGGCGCTATCCTACGAGCAGTACTTC. It is translated as CASRPEALSYEQYF.

This clonotype was seen a few times. The gene calls are TRBV29-1 and TRBJ2-1; the D gene is possibly TRBD2 (6 bases). CDR1 and CDR2 from the germline V gene are SQVTM and ANQGSEA. V lost 5 bases, J lost 2 bases, and 13 bases lay in between. The CDR3 totals 14 residues. The CDR3 DNA follows: TGCAGCGTTAAGACTAGACCGCCCTACAATGAGCAGTTCTTC. Residues: CSVKTRPPYNEQFF.

The table lists this clonotype with a few counts. The chain links TRBV29-1 to TRBJ2-3; the D is unclear. The CDR3 is 12 amino acids. CDR1 is SQVTM, CDR2 ANQGSEA, per germline. V lost 3 bases, J lost 2 bases, and 6 bases lay in between. The CDR3 region has the DNA TGCAGCGTTGATGTCTCCACAGATACGCAGTATTTT. This translates into CSVDVSTDTQYF.

There are many counts of this clonotype. The chain joins TRBV29-1 to TRBJ2-1; TRBD2 matches at 7 bases. The germline CDR1 and CDR2 sequences are SQVTM and ANQGSEA. The CDR3 has 13 amino acids. The trim removed 3 bases at V and 5 bases at J, leaving 4 bases unmatched. In nucleotides, the CDR3 is TGCAGCGTTGAGGGCGGGGGACACAATGAGCAGTTCTTC. As protein: CSVEGGGHNEQFF.

This clonotype was detected only a few times. The V call is TRBV29-1, the J call TRBJ1-1; a possible D gene is TRBD1 (6 bases). Per the germline V gene, CDR1 is SQVTM and CDR2 is ANQGSEA. The CDR3 totals 12 residues. V was clipped by 7 bases and J by 3 bases, with 12 bases between them. The CDR3 DNA reads as TGCAGCGCTGACACAGGGTACACTGAAGCTTTCTTT. This encodes CSADTGYTEAFF. The variable domain in full, completed from reference TRBV29-1 and TRBJ1-1, reads SAVISQKPSRDICQRGTSLTIQCQVDSQVTMMFWYRQQPGQSLTLIATANQGSEATYESGFVIDKFPISRPNLTFSTLTVSNMSPEDSSIYLCSADTGYTEAFFGQGTRLTVV.

V and J are TRBV14 and TRBJ2-3, with D unclear. V lost 3 bases and J 2 bases, leaving 15 bases between the germline ends. The CDR3 loop spans 16 amino acids. Germline assignment: CDR1 SGHDN and CDR2 FVKESK. The CDR3 coding sequence is TGTGCCAGCAGCCATAGCTGGCAGACATACACAGATACGCAGTATTTT. Encoded protein: CASSHSWQTYTDTQYF.

There are a few counts of this clonotype. V and J are TRBV20-1 and TRBJ2-2; 12 bases fit TRBD2. Germline V gene sequence: CDR1 DFQATT, CDR2 SNEGSKA (reference sequence). V lost 3 bases and J lost 4; bases outside the gene matches: 9. The CDR3 runs 17 residues. The CDR3 region has the DNA TGCAGTGCTAGCCAGACTAGCGGGGGCACTATCACCGGGGAGCTGTTTTTT. This codes for CSASQTSGGTITGELFF.

This clonotype turned up a few times. This chain joins TRBV20-1 and TRBJ2-1; D possibly corresponds to TRBD2 (6 bases). Trimming removed 2 bases at V and 7 bases at J, with 15 bases between. CDR3 size: 14 residues. Germline assignment: CDR1 DFQATT and CDR2 SNEGSKA (reference sequence). In DNA, the CDR3 is TGCAGTGCTAGATTTGCTTTAGGAGGGAATGAGCAGTTCTTC. This gives the protein CSARFALGGNEQFF.

This clonotype was counted a few times. The chain couples TRBV5-1 to TRBJ2-1; perhaps TRBD1 as D (5 bases). CDR1 and CDR2 from the germline V gene are SGHRS and YFSETQ. Between the trimmed V and J ends, which lost 0 bases and 1 base, there was a span of 8 bases. The CDR3 has 15 residues. CDR3 nucleotides: TGCGCCAGCAGCTTGGGACAGATGTCCTACAATGAGCAGTTCTTC. This gives the protein CASSLGQMSYNEQFF.

This clonotype was seen a few times. The chain combines TRBV3-1 with TRBJ2-5; TRBD2 agrees at 13 bases. The V segment lost 3 bases and the J segment 4 bases; nucleotides outside the gene matches: 5. This CDR3 has 16 amino acids. Germline-derived CDR1 and CDR2 are LGHDT and YNNKEL (reference sequence). In DNA form, the CDR3 reads TGTGCCAGCAGCCATACACTAGCGGGGGGGCTAGAGACCCAGTACTTC. This sequence encodes CASSHTLAGGLETQYF.

On this clonotype itself: This CDR3 is missing its conserved last phenylalanine or tryptophan, likely due to a read error. The chain uses TRBV20-1 and TRBJ2-1, with 7 bases lining up with TRBD1. The CDR3 sequence is 12 residues long. CDR1 is DFQATT, CDR2 SNEGSKA, per germline (reference sequence). V was pared by 6 bases and J by 7 bases, with 6 bases of the junction left unmatched. The CDR3 region has the DNA TGCAGTGCCAGACAGGGCGCGAATGAGCAGTTCCTC. Translated, it gives CSARQGANEQFL.

This clonotype came up a few times. The chain uses TRBV20-1 and TRBJ2-1; D not certain. The CDR3 runs 14 residues. CDR1 is DFQATT and CDR2 is SNEGSKA in the germline V gene (reference sequence). V was shortened by 6 bases and J by 9 bases, with 21 bases between the two germline ends. The CDR3 coding sequence is TGCAGTGCGAGGTCTGAGACCCGGCTACTTGAGCAGTTCTTC. Amino acids: CSARSETRLLEQFF.

This clonotype was seen only a few times. V is TRBV5-6 and J is TRBJ2-7; perhaps TRBD2 as D (5 bases). The CDR3 is 14 residues long. The germline V gene encodes CDR1 SGHDT and CDR2 YYEEEE. Trimming took 0 bases from V and 0 from J, leaving 7 bases between them. CDR3 loop: CASSLVASSYEQYF. CDR3 nucleotides: TGTGCCAGCAGCTTGGTAGCGAGCTCCTACGAGCAGTACTTC.

This rearrangement joins TRBV20-1 to TRBJ2-3; a possible D gene is TRBD2 (5 bases). CDR3 size: 14 residues. The V end lost 1 base, the J end lost 6 bases, and 14 bases lay between the germline ends. The V gene's germline CDR1 is DFQATT and CDR2 SNEGSKA (reference sequence). CDR3 DNA sequence: TGCAGTGCTAGAGCCATAGCGACCGTTGATACGCAGTATTTT. Its protein product is CSARAIATVDTQYF.

The chain recombines TRBV5-1 with TRBJ2-7; D unclear. The germline gives CDR1 SGHRS, CDR2 YFSETQ. Trimming removed 0 bases at V and 7 bases at J, with 14 bases between. The CDR3 is 14 residues long. CDR3 loop: CASSLGPGEGEQYF. The CDR3 DNA reads as TGCGCCAGCAGCTTGGGGCCTGGGGAAGGGGAGCAGTACTTC. Looking up the rest from reference TRBV5-1 and TRBJ2-7 gives the full variable domain: KAGVTQTPRYLIKTRGQQVTLSCSPISGHRSVSWYQQTPGQGLQFLFEYFSETQRNKGNFPGRFSGRQFSNSRSEMNVSTLELGDSALYLCASSLGPGEGEQYFGPGTRLTVT.

V usage is TRBV29-1 and J usage is TRBJ1-2; D ambiguous. The CDR3 spans 13 residues. The germline V gene has CDR1 SQVTM and CDR2 ANQGSEA. V shed 7 bases and J shed 3 bases, with 15 bases lying between them. The CDR3 DNA reads TGCAGCGCCGTGGATACCACCTACTATGGCTACACCTTC. Residues: CSAVDTTYYGYTF. Drawing the rest from reference TRBV29-1 and TRBJ1-2, the complete variable domain is SAVISQKPSRDICQRGTSLTIQCQVDSQVTMMFWYRQQPGQSLTLIATANQGSEATYESGFVIDKFPISRPNLTFSTLTVSNMSPEDSSIYLCSAVDTTYYGYTFGSGTRLTVV.